The clone carrying this T cell receptor (beta chain) was seen repeatedly, ten times or more. Each CDR3 protein is one row after TCRdb ran MiXCR on the 5' RACE reads. The sample carries 35,000 to 50,000 distinct CDR3 sequences, around 30% recorded once. Germline V gene lookup returns CDR1 SGHRS and CDR2 YFSETQ. CDR3 length: 14 residues. V shed 4 bases and J shed 4 bases, with 13 bases lying between them. This clonotype was sampled from a female donor with breast cancer. The material sequenced was tumor-infiltrating memory CD4+ T cells sorted from the breast tumor. Subset meaning: memory CD4+ T cells, CD4+CD45RO+CD25-. The V call is TRBV5-1, the J call TRBJ2-3; D remains unclear. The CDR3 DNA sequence: TGCGCCAGCAGCCCCGGGCAAGGGCCAGATACGCAGTATTTT. It yields the protein CASSPGQGPDTQYF.